This TCR beta chain was identified in a study of T cell responses to AZD1222 COVID-19 vaccine. As for the study in general: Pooled samples include second doses given at about 4 or 12 weeks.

A word on this clone: Its target is not known.

Clones were sequenced by immunoSEQ multiplex PCR, and TCRdb holds only the in-frame ones, with some missing. Here the sample spans more than 150,000 clones, around 92% being singletons. Study observations and caveats: Compared with day 0, the breadth and depth of the Spike-specific TCR repertoire rose significantly after two doses of AZD1222. Among AZD1222 vaccinees, only six or seven were seropositive at baseline. Reportedly, nearly half of unique spike TCRs recognized epitopes outside B.1.351/B.1.1.7 mutations.

This sequence originates from an adult in good health. The sample consisted of peripheral blood, taken on day 0 of AZD1222 vaccination.

The chain's CDR3 is CASRWTGGLEKLFF. CDR3 coding DNA: TGCGCCAGCAGATGGACAGGGGGCCTGGAAAAACTGTTTTTT. This chain joins TRBV5-1 and TRBJ1-4, with 11 nucleotides matching TRBD1. CDR1 is SGHRS, CDR2 YFSETQ, per germline. This CDR3 has 14 residues. The junction had 5 bases not matched to a gene; V was cut back by 5 bases and J by 8 bases. Drawing the rest from reference TRBV5-1 and TRBJ1-4, the complete variable domain is KAGVTQTPRYLIKTRGQQVTLSCSPISGHRSVSWYQQTPGQGLQFLFEYFSETQRNKGNFPGRFSGRQFSNSRSEMNVSTLELGDSALYLCASRWTGGLEKLFFGSGTQLSVL.